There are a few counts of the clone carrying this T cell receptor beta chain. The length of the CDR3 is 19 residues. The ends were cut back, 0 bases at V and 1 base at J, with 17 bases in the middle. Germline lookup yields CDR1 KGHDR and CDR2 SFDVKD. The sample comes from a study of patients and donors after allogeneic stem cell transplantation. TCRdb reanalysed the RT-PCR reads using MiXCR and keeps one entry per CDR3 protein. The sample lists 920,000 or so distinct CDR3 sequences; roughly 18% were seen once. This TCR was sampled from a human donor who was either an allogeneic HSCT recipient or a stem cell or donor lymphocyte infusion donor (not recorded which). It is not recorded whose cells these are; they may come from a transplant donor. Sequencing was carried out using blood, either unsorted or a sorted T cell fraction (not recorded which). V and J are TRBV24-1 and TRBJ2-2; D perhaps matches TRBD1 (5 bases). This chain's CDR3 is CATSDLPSSFTGNTGELFF. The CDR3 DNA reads TGTGCCACCAGTGATTTGCCGTCCAGCTTCACAGGGAACACCGGGGAGCTGTTTTTT.